The 15 T cell receptor beta chains in this list originate from one sample, sequenced in a study of cytomegalovirus exposure and HLA in healthy donors. The table came from immunoSEQ multiplex PCR; TCRdb's copy has only in-frame clones and leaves some out. The data contain under 95,000 clones, 94% of them singletons. The sequenced material came from PBMCs. The receptors here all came from a young woman in good health and CMV-seronegative.

V usage is TRBV5-8 and J usage is TRBJ2-7; 10 nucleotides align to TRBD1. The CDR3 is made up of 15 amino acids. Germline CDR1 and CDR2: SGHTS and YDEGEE. Losses at the gene ends were 4 bases for V and 2 bases for J; bases not matched to a gene: 6. CDR3 loop: CASSPRDRGTYEQYF. CDR3 nucleotides: TGTGCCAGCAGCCCCCGGGACAGGGGCACCTACGAGCAGTACTTC.

The chain is built from TRBV19 and TRBJ1-2; D ambiguous. Germline CDR1 and CDR2: LNHDA and SQIVND (reference sequence). The CDR3 contains 14 residues. V was cut by 0 bases and J by 4 bases, with 9 bases left in between. CDR3 DNA sequence: TGTGCCAGTAGTATAGATCAGGTCCGCTATGGCTACACCTTC. Its translation: CASSIDQVRYGYTF.

CDR3 DNA: TGTGCCAGCAGCTTAGGAGGTGAGCAGTTCTTC. Translating it yields CASSLGGEQFF. The genes are TRBV7-9 and TRBJ2-1; D remains ambiguous. Germline V gives CDR1 SEHNR, CDR2 FQNEAQ (reference sequence). V dropped 1 base and J dropped 9 bases, with 4 bases sitting between them. The CDR3 extends over 11 amino acids. Complete variable domain (other parts from reference TRBV7-9 and TRBJ2-1): DTGVSQNPRHKITKRGQNVTFRCDPISEHNRLYWYRQTLGQGPEFLTYFQNEAQLEKSRLLSDRFSAERPKGSFSTLEIQRTEQGDSAMYLCASSLGGEQFFGPGTRLTVL.

This rearrangement joins TRBV9 to TRBJ2-2; TRBD2 matches at 9 bases. This CDR3 has 15 amino acids. J was trimmed by 7 bases and V by 0 bases; bases with no gene match: 4. Looked up from germline, CDR1 is SGDLS and CDR2 is YYNGEE. The CDR3 protein is CASSVASGDVGELFF. The CDR3 coding sequence is TGTGCCAGCAGCGTAGCTAGCGGGGACGTCGGGGAGCTGTTTTTT.

Concerning this clone: This same CDR3 is encoded by further DNA sequences in the sample. V and J are TRBV30 and TRBJ2-7, with a possible D match to TRBD1 (6 bases). Looked up from germline, CDR1 is GTSNPN and CDR2 is SVGIG (reference sequence). This CDR3 has 13 amino acids. V was shortened by 3 bases and J by 1 base, with 10 bases between the two germline ends. Written as DNA, the CDR3 is TGTGCCTGGAGCCCGGGACATTCCTACGAGCAGTACTTC. Protein product: CAWSPGHSYEQYF.

This chain uses TRBV4-1 with TRBJ1-2, with D possibly TRBD1 on 5 matching bases. CDR3 length: 17 residues. Trimming removed 0 bases from V and 1 base from J, with 15 bases in between. Germline V gene sequence: CDR1 MGHRA, CDR2 YSYEKL. The CDR3: CASSQDAPRAYNYGYTF. Written as DNA, the CDR3 is TGCGCCAGCAGCCAAGATGCCCCCAGGGCGTATAACTATGGCTACACCTTC.

V gene TRBV11-3 combines with J gene TRBJ2-7, with TRBD2 identical over 7 bases. Germline V CDR1 and CDR2: SGHNT, YENEEA. The junction had 6 bases not matched to a gene; V was cut back by 3 bases and J by 4 bases. CDR3 length: 14 amino acids. The CDR3 nucleotides read TGTGCCAGCAGCTTTCGTGCGGGAGTTTACGAGCAGTACTTC. This gives the protein CASSFRAGVYEQYF. Supplemented by reference TRBV11-3 and TRBJ2-7, the full variable domain reads EAGVVQSPRYKIIEKKQPVAFWCNPISGHNTLYWYLQNLGQGPELLIRYENEEAVDDSQLPKDRFSAERLKGVDSTLKIQPAELGDSAVYLCASSFRAGVYEQYFGPGTRLTVT.

This clone showed up just once. The DNA of the CDR3 is TGCGCCAGCAGTGAGTCTCCGGGACTAGCGGACGTATACAATGAGCAGTTCTTC. Protein: CASSESPGLADVYNEQFF. The rearrangement uses TRBV10-1 and TRBJ2-1, with TRBD2 identical over 11 bases. The junction had 8 bases not matched to a gene; V was cut back by 0 bases and J by 4 bases. This CDR3 comprises 18 residues. Germline lookup yields CDR1 WNHNN and CDR2 SYGVQD (reference sequence).

V and J are TRBV5-1 and TRBJ2-7, with D possibly TRBD1 on 6 matching bases. The CDR3 runs 16 residues. V lost 0 bases and J 8 bases, leaving 21 bases between the germline ends. CDR1 and CDR2 from the germline V gene are SGHRS and YFSETQ. The chain's CDR3 is CASSLGDLGTLGQQYF. The DNA of the CDR3 is TGCGCCAGCAGCTTGGGAGACCTCGGGACACTAGGCCAGCAGTACTTC. The whole variable domain, remainder taken from reference TRBV5-1 and TRBJ2-7, is KAGVTQTPRYLIKTRGQQVTLSCSPISGHRSVSWYQQTPGQGLQFLFEYFSETQRNKGNFPGRFSGRQFSNSRSEMNVSTLELGDSALYLCASSLGDLGTLGQQYFGPGTRLTVT.

The table lists this clone with a count of one. This specimen includes other DNA sequences encoding the same CDR3. The chain recombines TRBV7-2 with TRBJ2-3; no definite D call. V dropped 5 bases and J dropped 3 bases, with 6 bases sitting between them. The CDR3 is 12 residues long. Per the germline V gene, CDR1 is SGHTA and CDR2 is FQGNSA. CDR3 nucleotides: TGTGCCAGCAGCCCGAGTACAGATACGCAGTATTTT. Encoded protein: CASSPSTDTQYF.

The V gene is TRBV6-5, the J gene TRBJ2-7, with 10 bases fitting TRBD1. The length of the CDR3 is 15 residues. V was clipped by 6 bases and J by 3 bases; unmatched bases: 8. CDR1 and CDR2 from the germline V gene are MNHEY and SVGAGI. The CDR3 DNA reads TGTGCCAGCAGCGTGTCCGGGACAGGGGACTACGAGCAGTACTTC. It is translated as CASSVSGTGDYEQYF.

The chain has TRBV28 and TRBJ2-4; the D gene is possibly TRBD2 (6 bases). The germline gives CDR1 MDHEN, CDR2 SYDVKM. Trimming took 3 bases from V and 8 from J, leaving 11 bases between them. The CDR3 consists of 13 residues. The CDR3 DNA is TGTGCCAGCAGTTTCTACGGGGGAGACATTCAGTACTTC. Encoded protein: CASSFYGGDIQYF.

This chain links TRBV9 with TRBJ2-3; perhaps TRBD1 as D (5 bases). V was cut by 7 bases and J by 0 bases, with 12 bases left in between. CDR1 is SGDLS, CDR2 YYNGEE, per germline. This CDR3 is built from 14 residues. The CDR3 DNA reads TGTGCCAGCGTTAGGGGTTCGAGCACAGATACGCAGTATTTT. As protein: CASVRGSSTDTQYF.

In its sample, this clone was seen once. The V and J genes are TRBV30 and TRBJ1-4, with 10 bases lining up with TRBD1. CDR3 length: 15 residues. Germline trimming cut 5 bases from V and 10 bases from J; bases unmatched to any gene: 13. Germline assignment: CDR1 GTSNPN and CDR2 SVGIG (reference sequence). CDR3 nucleotide sequence: TGTGCCTGGGCTCCTCCGGGACAGGGGTATACAAAACTGTTTTTT. This encodes CAWAPPGQGYTKLFF.

The chain couples TRBV18 to TRBJ2-1, with unresolved D. Germline CDR1 reads KGHSH; CDR2 reads LQKENI. Trimming took 5 bases from V and 8 from J, leaving 7 bases between them. This CDR3 is 11 amino acids long. CDR3 nucleotides: TGTGCCAGCTCAATAGGAGATGAGCAGTTCTTC. Protein: CASSIGDEQFF.